Each of the 22 T cell receptor beta chains below was sequenced from the same sample in a study of cytomegalovirus exposure and HLA in healthy donors. The PCR ran on 60 Vbeta and 13 Jbeta primers. The protocol was immunoSEQ multiplex PCR, while the TCRdb copy is restricted to in-frame clones and leaves out a portion. This table has some 190,000 clones, 65% to 85% appearing once. Sequencing input: PBMCs. The receptors come from a girl aged 5 to 17 in good health and CMV-seropositive.

In its sample, this clone was seen once. The V gene is TRBV27, the J gene TRBJ2-7, with D possibly matching TRBD1 (5 bases). Germline V lookup: CDR1 MNHEY, CDR2 SMNVEV (reference sequence). V lost 2 bases and J 5 bases, leaving 10 bases between the germline ends. The CDR3 covers 13 residues. CDR3 in amino acids: CASSLSRAHEQYF. In DNA form, the CDR3 reads TGTGCCAGCAGTTTAAGCAGGGCCCACGAGCAGTACTTC.

This chain connects TRBV6-5 to TRBJ2-7, with TRBD2 matching over 9 bases. V gave up 6 bases and J gave up 2 bases; unmatched junction bases: 8. The CDR3 has 15 residues. From germline, CDR1 is MNHEY and CDR2 SVGAGI. This CDR3 is CASSEPGLATYEQYF. The CDR3 bases are TGTGCCAGCAGCGAGCCGGGACTAGCCACCTACGAGCAGTACTTC.

The rearrangement joins TRBV18 to TRBJ1-1; 7 bases line up with TRBD1. With V trimmed by 5 bases and J by 1 base, 10 bases remained unmatched. Germline loops: CDR1 KGHSH, CDR2 LQKENI. The CDR3 runs 16 residues. CDR3 amino acids: CASSTGAGWGNTEAFF. The CDR3 coding sequence is TGTGCCAGCTCAACAGGGGCGGGATGGGGGAACACTGAAGCTTTCTTT.

This sequence joins TRBV27 and TRBJ2-2; D perhaps matches TRBD2 (6 bases). The CDR3 length is 14 residues. Germline-derived CDR1 and CDR2 are MNHEY and SMNVEV (reference sequence). V was pared by 7 bases and J by 1 base, with 10 bases between. The CDR3 DNA follows: TGTGCCAGCACTATAGCGGAGAACACCGGGGAGCTGTTTTTT. Protein: CASTIAENTGELFF.

A remark on this clone: One end of the junction is discordant with germline, which a read error may explain. The chain recombines TRBV7-7 with TRBJ2-5; D is possibly TRBD1 (5 bases). This CDR3 is 14 amino acids long. The germline V gene has CDR1 SSHAT and CDR2 FNYEAQ (reference sequence). CDR3 nucleotide sequence: TGTGCTAGCAGCCCCGACAGTGCGCAAGAGACCCAGTACTTC. It encodes CASSPDSAQETQYF.

The chain is built from TRBV7-2 and TRBJ1-1; D unclear. The CDR3 is 18 residues long. V lost 5 bases to trimming and J lost 5 bases, with 27 bases between them. The germline V gene has CDR1 SGHTA and CDR2 FQGNSA. DNA of the CDR3: TGTGCCAGCAGCATACCCTTAGCCGGCCGCCGCTGGCGAACTGAAGCTTTCTTT. This sequence encodes CASSIPLAGRRWRTEAFF.

This clone was seen at least ten times. The CDR3 DNA reads as TGTGCCAGTAGTAGCGGAAGCACAGATACGCAGTATTTT. This gives the protein CASSSGSTDTQYF. The chain joins TRBV19 to TRBJ2-3; unclear D gene. The CDR3 is made up of 13 amino acids. In germline, CDR1 is LNHDA, CDR2 SQIVND (reference sequence). V lost 4 bases and J 0 bases, leaving 5 bases between the germline ends.

The chain recombines TRBV10-3 with TRBJ1-4, with 7 positions matching TRBD1. CDR1 and CDR2 from the germline V gene are ENHRY and SYGVKD. The junction had 7 bases not matched to a gene; V was cut back by 10 bases and J by 5 bases. The CDR3 has 13 amino acids. The CDR3 loop reads CATGVTGNEKLFF. The CDR3 DNA reads as TGTGCCACCGGGGTGACAGGGAATGAAAAACTGTTTTTT.

This clone was recorded once. Here the CDR3 DNA reads TGTGCCAGCAGCCCCAGGACTAGCGGGCCTATCGCAGAGCAGTTCTTC. This sequence encodes CASSPRTSGPIAEQFF. The chain links TRBV7-2 to TRBJ2-1; the match to TRBD2 covers 11 bases. CDR3 size: 16 residues. The germline CDR1 and CDR2 sequences are SGHTA and FQGNSA. V lost 5 bases and J lost 10; bases outside the gene matches: 13.

The CDR3 DNA is TGTGCCAGCAAAGGACTAGCGGGAGGGCCTTACGAGCAGTACTTC. Translation: CASKGLAGGPYEQYF. The chain is built from TRBV6-1 and TRBJ2-7; 15 bases are a match to TRBD2. The CDR3 is 15 residues long. Germline values: CDR1 MNHNS, CDR2 SASEGT. V was pared by 7 bases and J by 4 bases, with 5 bases of the junction left unmatched.

The V gene is TRBV27, the J gene TRBJ2-1, with TRBD2 matching over 11 bases. The CDR3 runs to 16 residues. Germline CDR1 reads MNHEY; CDR2 reads SMNVEV (reference sequence). Trimming removed 4 bases from V and 7 bases from J; junction bases left unmatched: 9. Here the CDR3 reads CASSSLLAGVTNEQFF. For the CDR3, the DNA is TGTGCCAGCAGTTCCCTACTAGCGGGAGTTACTAATGAGCAGTTCTTC.

The sample holds one count of this clone. This rearrangement joins TRBV4-3 to TRBJ2-5; 7 bases are shared with TRBD2. The V gene end was trimmed by 2 bases and the J gene end by 3 bases; junction bases not matched to a gene: 9. CDR1 is LGHNA and CDR2 is YSLEER in the germline V gene. The CDR3 is made up of 16 amino acids. CDR3 residues: CASSQLYASGEETQYF. CDR3 DNA: TGCGCCAGCAGCCAACTATACGCTAGCGGAGAAGAGACCCAGTACTTC.

The gene calls are TRBV27 and TRBJ1-1; 12 bases line up with TRBD1. CDR3 size: 17 residues. J lost 4 bases, V lost 2 bases, and 8 bases had no gene match. CDR1 and CDR2 (germline): MNHEY, SMNVEV (reference sequence). CDR3 nucleotide sequence: TGTGCCAGCAGTTTAGGGGACAGGGGGCTTTTTGGCACTGAAGCTTTCTTT. Its protein is CASSLGDRGLFGTEAFF.

The V and J genes are TRBV29-1 and TRBJ2-7; D call uncertain. Trimming stripped 7 bases from V and 2 bases from J, with 15 bases between. This CDR3 has 13 amino acids. Germline V lookup: CDR1 SQVTM, CDR2 ANQGSEA. This chain's CDR3 is CSAELPGAYEQYF. The CDR3 DNA follows: TGCAGCGCTGAGCTGCCAGGTGCCTACGAGCAGTACTTC.

The chain recombines TRBV11-2 with TRBJ2-5; D call uncertain. This CDR3 comprises 16 residues. CDR1 and CDR2 (germline): SGHAT, FQNNGV. Trimming removed 4 bases at V and 5 bases at J, with 20 bases between. The CDR3 DNA sequence: TGTGCCAGCAGCTCGCAATTGAGCTGGTCCTGGGAGACCCAGTACTTC. Translating it yields CASSSQLSWSWETQYF.

This clone was detected only a few times. The chain uses TRBV10-3 and TRBJ2-5, with 9 bases fitting TRBD1. Germline values: CDR1 ENHRY, CDR2 SYGVKD. V gave up 3 bases and J gave up 2 bases; unmatched junction bases: 4. CDR3 size: 15 residues. CDR3 protein: CAISDAQGAQETQYF. CDR3 DNA sequence: TGTGCCATCAGTGACGCACAGGGGGCGCAAGAGACCCAGTACTTC.

V is TRBV15 and J is TRBJ2-1; D is unresolved. This CDR3 is built from 13 residues. Germline V gene sequence: CDR1 LNHNV, CDR2 YYDKDF (reference sequence). V gave up 0 bases and J gave up 9 bases, with 9 bases separating them. This CDR3 is CATSRDSPSEQFF. The CDR3 nucleotides read TGTGCCACCAGCAGAGATTCCCCCTCTGAGCAGTTCTTC.

V gene TRBV2 combines with J gene TRBJ1-4; D unresolved. The CDR3 consists of 14 residues. V lost 5 bases to trimming and J lost 0 bases, with 7 bases between them. CDR1 SNHLY and CDR2 FYNNEI come from the germline V gene. The CDR3 nucleotides are TGTGCCAGCAGTCGACACACAACTAATGAAAAACTGTTTTTT. Its protein is CASSRHTTNEKLFF.

This clone was counted between two and nine times. This chain links TRBV5-1 with TRBJ2-3; 8 bases are a match to TRBD2. Germline V CDR1 and CDR2: SGHRS, YFSETQ. The CDR3 is made up of 16 amino acids. After removal of 3 bases from V and 6 bases from J, the junction contained 12 bases not matched to a gene. The CDR3 nucleotides are TGCGCCAGCAGCTCGGGACTAGTGTCTATAGCCGATACGCAGTATTTT. Encoded protein: CASSSGLVSIADTQYF.

The table lists this clone with a count of one. V and J are TRBV2 and TRBJ1-1; no firm D call. The CDR3 runs 13 residues. Between the trimmed V and J ends, which lost 4 bases and 1 base, there was a span of 7 bases. In germline, CDR1 is SNHLY, CDR2 FYNNEI. CDR3 in DNA: TGTGCCAGCAGTGCGGTCCCGAACACTGAAGCTTTCTTT. Amino acids: CASSAVPNTEAFF. Complete variable domain (other parts from reference TRBV2 and TRBJ1-1): EPEVTQTPSHQVTQMGQEVILRCVPISNHLYFYWYRQILGQKVEFLVSFYNNEISEKSEIFDDQFSVERPDGSNFTLKIRSTKLEDSAMYFCASSAVPNTEAFFGQGTRLTVV.

This sequence joins TRBV6-8 and TRBJ2-2; 16 bases line up with TRBD2. Trimming at V came to 2 bases and at J to 0 bases, leaving 6 bases not matched to a gene. The CDR3 length is 20 residues. Germline CDR1 is MNHGY and CDR2 is SAAAGT. Here the CDR3 reads CASSYPGTSGRASNTGELFF. The CDR3 DNA follows: TGTGCCAGCAGTTACCCCGGGACTAGCGGGAGGGCCTCGAACACCGGGGAGCTGTTTTTT.

The table lists this clone with a count of one. The chain combines TRBV11-2 with TRBJ2-1; 7 nucleotides match TRBD1. Germline CDR1 and CDR2: SGHAT and FQNNGV. J was trimmed by 1 base and V by 3 bases; bases with no gene match: 6. CDR3 size: 16 residues. The CDR3 here is CASSFGRGTSYNEQFF. The CDR3 nucleotides read TGTGCCAGCAGCTTTGGCAGGGGGACATCCTACAATGAGCAGTTCTTC.